Listed below are T cell receptor beta chains from one sample, sequenced in a study of blood T cell repertoires in COVID-19. Only in-frame clones appear in the TCRdb table, and some are missing; sequencing was by immunoSEQ multiplex PCR. The data contain around 310,000 clones, around nine tenths of them singletons. The sequencing input was PBMCs or T cells enriched from blood (not recorded which). The receptors originated from a man aged 25-45 years who had recovered from COVID-19. CDR3s include the opening cysteine and the closing phenylalanine or tryptophan. The D gene is left open where the match is weak. The listing skips clone size in some rows; elsewhere it reads once, few, many or a size class.

J gene	clone size	V gene	D gene	CDR3 protein	CDR3 DNA
TRBJ2-3	once	TRBV19	TRBD2	CASSMEAGGPADTQYF	TGTGCCAGTAGTATGGAAGCGGGGGGGCCCGCAGATACGCAGTATTTT
TRBJ1-2	.	TRBV5-6	.	CASSSQAHYGYTF	TGTGCCAGCAGCTCTCAGGCCCACTATGGCTACACCTTC
TRBJ2-5	few	TRBV19	TRBD2	CASSTMGLAVQETQYF	TGTGCCAGTAGTACAATGGGACTAGCGGTTCAAGAGACCCAGTACTTC
TRBJ1-6	.	TRBV5-1	.	CASSWGEPNSPLHF	TGCGCCAGCAGCTGGGGGGAACCCAATTCACCCCTCCACTTT
TRBJ2-5	.	TRBV27	TRBD2	CASSPNGLAGRQTQYF	TGTGCCAGCAGTCCTAATGGACTAGCGGGTAGACAGACCCAGTACTTC
TRBJ1-5	.	TRBV6-5	TRBD1	CAITRDRGFNQPQHF	TGTGCCATCACCCGGGACAGGGGCTTCAATCAGCCCCAGCATTTT
TRBJ2-1	once	TRBV28	.	CASSNLAAGDYYNEQFF	TGTGCCAGCAGTAACCTAGCGGCAGGGGACTACTACAATGAGCAGTTCTTC
TRBJ1-5	once	TRBV19	TRBD1	CASSHWTGTNSNQPQHF	TGTGCCAGTAGTCATTGGACAGGGACCAATAGCAATCAGCCCCAGCATTTT
TRBJ1-6	.	TRBV19	.	CASRRGGMNNSPLHF	TGTGCCAGTAGAAGAGGGGGTATGAATAATTCACCCCTCCACTTT
TRBJ1-4	.	TRBV12-3/TRBV12-4	.	CASSLLRGRRLFF	TGTGCCAGCAGTTTATTACGAGGCAGACGACTGTTTTTT
TRBJ2-7	.	TRBV3-1/TRBV3-2	.	CASSPLGGGLPEQYF	TGTGCCAGCAGCCCCCTAGGGGGGGGGCTACCCGAGCAGTACTTC
TRBJ2-7	.	TRBV2	.	CASRPPDYEQYF	TGTGCCAGCAGGCCTCCAGACTACGAGCAGTACTTC
TRBJ2-1	.	TRBV10-3	TRBD1	CAISESLTGGNNEQFF	TGTGCCATCAGTGAGTCTCTAACAGGGGGGAACAATGAGCAGTTCTTC
TRBJ2-5	once	TRBV2	TRBD2	CASSAGGGALETQYF	TGTGCCAGCAGTGCCGGCGGGGGGGCCCTAGAGACCCAGTACTTC
TRBJ1-3	once	TRBV19	TRBD1	CASSTRPWTGRGNTIYF	TGTGCCAGTAGTACCCGCCCTTGGACAGGGAGAGGAAACACCATATATTTT
TRBJ2-1	.	TRBV6-1	.	CASSEDGGYNEQFF	TGTGCCAGCAGTGAAGACGGCGGTTACAATGAGCAGTTCTTC
TRBJ2-7	.	TRBV29-1	.	CSVVRNYEQYF	TGCAGCGTTGTCAGAAACTACGAGCAGTACTTC
TRBJ1-4	.	TRBV28	.	CASSDSPNEKLFF	TGTGCCAGCAGTGACAGTCCTAATGAAAAACTGTTTTTT
TRBJ1-4	.	TRBV28	TRBD1	CASRKNRGWNEKLFF	TGTGCCAGCAGGAAAAACAGGGGGTGGAATGAAAAACTGTTTTTT
TRBJ2-5	.	TRBV19	.	CASSNPGVETQYF	TGTGCCAGTAGCAACCCGGGTGTGGAGACCCAGTACTTC
TRBJ1-5	.	TRBV2	.	CASSYDRSNQPQHF	TGTGCCAGCAGTTATGACAGAAGCAATCAGCCCCAGCATTTT
TRBJ1-4	.	TRBV10-1	TRBD1	CASSEGTANEKLFF	TGCGCCAGCAGTGAGGGGACAGCTAATGAAAAACTGTTTTTT
TRBJ2-6	.	TRBV30	.	CAWSRGSSGANVLTF	TGTGCCTGGAGCCGGGGGAGCTCTGGGGCCAACGTCCTGACTTTC
TRBJ2-5	.	TRBV5-1	.	CASSPGAGAETQYF	TGCGCCAGCAGCCCAGGGGCGGGGGCGGAGACCCAGTACTTC
TRBJ2-3	.	TRBV5-1	.	CASSLIDRGTDTQYF	TGCGCCAGCAGCTTGATCGATAGGGGGACAGATACGCAGTATTTT
TRBJ1-5	.	TRBV11-2	.	CASSLEGRSQPQHF	TGTGCCAGCAGCTTAGAGGGCAGGTCACAGCCCCAGCATTTT
TRBJ2-7	once	TRBV7-6	TRBD2	CASSLGGGPFYEQYF	TGTGCCAGCAGCTTAGGGGGGGGTCCCTTCTACGAGCAGTACTTC
TRBJ2-5	.	TRBV28	.	CASSLFLGAPGETQYF	TGTGCCAGCAGTTTATTCCTAGGGGCGCCGGGCGAGACCCAGTACTTC
TRBJ2-2	.	TRBV7-9	TRBD2	CASSKTSGGLTGELFF	TGTGCCAGCAGCAAAACTAGCGGGGGGCTCACCGGGGAGCTGTTTTTT